The sequence of this TCR beta chain was determined in a study of identical twins (dated by TCRdb to the mid-2010s). About the investigation overall: TCR alpha and beta repertoires from monozygotic twins, unrelated adults of various ages and cord blood were deep-sequenced to test whether fetal clonotypes persist. To rule out contamination, replicate twin experiments were performed at different times with different library preparation protocols. The investigation overall reported the following: Abundant cord blood beta clonotypes carried fewer insertions; young adult naive repertoires showed a weaker similar trend, while memory repertoires showed none. Because the same donors could not be followed over many years, the conclusions relied on cross-sectional statistical analysis. Invariant T cells such as MAIT and iNKT could partly confound zero-insertion analyses, though diverse VJ usage argued against this for most clonotypes. In monozygotic twins, recombination models systematically underestimated out-of-frame TCR alpha sharing, but the models matched the sharing seen between unrelated individuals. A weaker excess of twin sharing was found in beta out-of-frame sequences because the signal-to-noise ratio was lowered by fewer shared sequences. Compared with coincidental sharing between unrelated individuals, an excess of low generation-probability sequences was observed among out-of-frame TCR alpha sequences shared between twins.

As regards this clonotype: This receptor's antigen is unknown. One base away there is no much larger clone; base qualities are not given.

Every donor was a healthy Caucasian. Three unrelated non-twin adults were additionally sequenced: a male aged 18 to 29, a male aged 50 to 60 and a female aged 50 to 60. Using Miltenyi CD45RO+ enrichment and human naive T-cell isolation kits, memory (CD45RO+) and naive T cells were isolated from PBMC. Libraries were constructed by 5' RACE. The instrument given in TCRdb is Illumina HiSeq 2000. A universal primer binding site was introduced by template switching, and a unique molecular identifier was present in the final cDNA, enabling accurate counting of TCR cDNA molecules. Specific primers in the conserved constant-segment region were used to synthesize first-strand cDNA for TCR alpha and beta chains. To control for contamination, every cDNA library carried two barcodes: a SMART-Mk sample barcode plus Illumina barcodes. TruSeq adapter sequences along with Illumina sample barcodes were introduced in two successive PCR steps. TCR alpha and beta cDNA libraries were sequenced on the Illumina HiSeq platform with custom primers. Per the original workflow: MiGEC processed the raw reads to extract unique molecular identifiers, while MiXCR was used to determine the CDR3 positions. For each individual, recombination models were inferred using an EM algorithm with the repgenHMM and IGoR tools. The tcR package in R was used for shared clonotype analysis, with sharing normalized by the product of cloneset sizes. To study raw recombination free of thymic and clonal selection effects, out-of-frame nonproductive sequences were analyzed. TCRdb trimmed the raw reads at Q25, called clones with MiXCR and kept productive beta chains. Each entry is one CDR3 protein sequence, shown with its most common DNA and genes. These V and J calls are TCRdb output, not the study's own analysis. The sample profile shows 400,000 to 500,000 distinct CDR3 sequences; around 20% of them were found once. The ten largest clones capture roughly 12% of the sample.

Sequenced: naive T cells sorted from blood. The intended sense of this specimen's cell subset or site label: cells isolated with a human naive T-cell isolation kit. This TCR derives from a man aged 50 to 59 in good health.

The CDR3 region has the sequence CSAKAGQNTGELFF. At the DNA level, the sequence is TGCAGCGCAAAGGCGGGACAAAACACCGGGGAGCTGTTTTTT. The sequence joins TRBV29-1 to TRBJ2-2; the D gene could be TRBD1 or TRBD2, each one agreeing over 6 bases. The cysteine opens and the phenylalanine closes a CDR3 of 14 amino acids. Solely the CDR3 DNA is kept, with 42 bases framed from the first base. Looking up the germline V gene yields CDR1 SQVTM and CDR2 ANQGSEA. The V and J ends are trimmed by 7 bases and 2 bases, leaving 14 bases between them.